Included here is one T cell receptor beta chain sequence, with context. What it binds is unknown. The read comes to an end 3 residues before the CDR3 does, leaving the germline J gene to fill in the end. This sample is part of a study of T cells in women clearing cervical HPV infection. Looking at the study overall: Cases were women with histologically confirmed HPV16-related CIN3 or worse, including a couple of invasive cancers. HLA type could not be excluded as a confounder.

From germline, CDR1 is SGHRS and CDR2 YFSETQ. This CDR3 region has 15 residues. The trim removed 4 bases at V and 5 bases at J, leaving 6 bases unmatched. The assay was immunoSEQ multiplex PCR, and TCRdb's table has in-frame clones only and misses some. The sample data list about 48,000 clones. General study points: It is unknown whether associations predate infection; no effector/memory or HPV-specific sorting. CIN3+ cases had significantly higher TCR richness than controls; evenness did not differ.

V is TRBV5-1 and J is TRBJ1-6, with 7 bases aligning to TRBD1. The source is a woman between 18 and 75 years old with a cervical HPV16 infection that either progressed to CIN3+ or cleared (not recorded which). Sequenced material: blood buffy coat. The CDR3 sequence: CASSPGTADNSPLHF. CDR3 DNA, as far as it was read: TGCGCCAGCAGCCCGGGGACAGCGGATAATTCACCC.